The entry that follows covers one T cell receptor beta chain sequence. The sample is drawn from a study of blood T cells in healthy people across ages. With a J-beta primer mix and a sample-barcoded 5' primer, a second PCR ran about 7 to 11 cycles. Via MiXCR, TCRdb re-called the 5' RACE reads, giving one row per CDR3 protein. Altogether 540,000 or so distinct CDR3 sequences are present, around 48% being singletons, with the ten largest covering around 23%. Trimming stripped 2 bases from V and 5 bases from J, with 15 bases between. CDR3 length: 16 residues. Germline CDR1 is MNHEY and CDR2 is SVGAGI. This TCR was recovered from a man aged 80 or over in good health. Sequencing was performed on blood. The chain combines TRBV6-5 with TRBJ2-2, with D possibly TRBD2 on 5 matching bases. The CDR3 DNA is TGTGCCAGCAGTTACAACCGGCCTCCGGGGACCGGGGAGCTGTTTTTT. Amino acids: CASSYNRPPGTGELFF.